This TCR beta chain was captured in a study of Graves' ophthalmopathy and Graves' hyperthyroidism. CDR1 MNHNS and CDR2 SASEGT come from the germline V gene. This CDR3 region has 15 residues. Trimming removed 6 bases from V and 7 bases from J; junction bases left unmatched: 11. General study points: Blood was where most expanded thyroid clonotypes above 0.001 frequency also turned up.

From fresh peripheral blood, 8 to 10 ml in volume, the PBMCs were obtained. This clonotype appeared many times. Its target is unknown. Amplified material comprised TCR beta CDR3 regions derived from RNA transcripts. First-round RT-PCR employed HTBI primers, with a second-round multiplex PCR after it. MiXCR, run by TCRdb on the multiplex PCR reads, gives a single entry per CDR3 protein. The table records 220,000 or so distinct CDR3 sequences, approximately 21% of them present only once. The receptor was derived from a woman between 50 and 59 years old with Graves' ophthalmopathy. The rearrangement uses TRBV6-1 and TRBJ1-2; 10 positions match TRBD1. Sequenced: peripheral blood. The CDR3 coding sequence is TGTGCCAGCAGCCCCCCGGGACAGGGGATCGGTGGCTACACCTTC. This codes for CASSPPGQGIGGYTF.